Shown below are 10 T cell receptor beta chains from a single sample sequenced in a study of blood T cell repertoires in COVID-19. The data were produced by immunoSEQ multiplex PCR, yet TCRdb's version contains in-frame clones alone and is incomplete. The table includes some 270,000 clones, 84% detected once. Sequencing was done on a sample of peripheral blood. These receptors were collected from a person aged 70 to 85 with COVID-19, enrolled during active disease.

The gene calls are TRBV6-5 and TRBJ2-7; TRBD1 might be the D (5 bases). The CDR3 covers 14 residues. The germline CDR1 and CDR2 sequences are MNHEY and SVGAGI. Trimming left V 10 bases short and J 0 bases short, with 16 bases between. CDR3 sequence (DNA): TGTGCCACAGCCACTCAGGACATCTCCTACGAGCAGTACTTC. Protein: CATATQDISYEQYF.

This chain links TRBV6-5 with TRBJ1-5; D unclear. CDR3 length equals 15 residues. The germline CDR1 and CDR2 sequences are MNHEY and SVGAGI. V lost 8 bases and J lost 2, with 16 bases in between. The CDR3 region is CASRSAAGGNQPQHF. As DNA, the CDR3 is TGTGCCAGCCGATCCGCCGCGGGCGGCAATCAGCCCCAGCATTTT.

The V gene is TRBV19, the J gene TRBJ1-4; a possible D gene is TRBD1 (6 bases). V lost 9 bases and J 4 bases, leaving 12 bases between the germline ends. The CDR3 loop spans 13 amino acids. CDR1 and CDR2 from the germline V gene are LNHDA and SQIVND (reference sequence). CDR3 in amino acids: CASQGSFNEKLFF. DNA of the CDR3: TGTGCCAGCCAGGGGAGCTTTAATGAAAAACTGTTTTTT.

The chain has TRBV11-1 and TRBJ1-4, with D unresolved. Trimming left V 5 bases short and J 5 bases short, with 9 bases between. This CDR3 spans 13 amino acids. Germline CDR1 reads SGHAT; CDR2 reads FQDESV (reference sequence). The CDR3 here is CASSSGLNEKLFF. CDR3 DNA sequence: TGTGCCAGCAGCAGTGGACTCAATGAAAAACTGTTTTTT.

The V and J genes are TRBV7-2 and TRBJ2-7; 12 nucleotides line up with TRBD2. The trim removed 5 bases at V and 5 bases at J, leaving 10 bases unmatched. The CDR3 has 16 residues. CDR1 is SGHTA, CDR2 FQGNSA, per germline. The CDR3 sequence: CASSLRRLAGANEQYF. CDR3 nucleotide sequence: TGTGCCAGCAGCCTCCGAAGACTAGCGGGAGCTAACGAGCAGTACTTC.

This rearrangement joins TRBV7-9 to TRBJ1-4; D is perhaps TRBD1 (5 bases). CDR1 is SEHNR and CDR2 is FQNEAQ in the germline V gene (reference sequence). The CDR3 has 19 residues. Trimming left V 1 base short and J 8 bases short, with 26 bases between. This chain's CDR3 is CASSLVLGPTRSRQEKLFF. The DNA of the CDR3 is TGTGCCAGCAGCTTAGTTTTGGGGCCCACCCGAAGTAGACAAGAAAAACTGTTTTTT.

This chain links TRBV6-5 with TRBJ2-1; perhaps TRBD1 as D (7 bases). Trimming stripped 6 bases from V and 6 bases from J, with 18 bases between. The CDR3 is made up of 15 amino acids. Per germline, CDR1 MNHEY and CDR2 SVGAGI. Here the CDR3 DNA reads TGTGCCAGCAGCTCTAGGACAGGAGGGAGCAATGAGCAGTTCTTC. Translating gives CASSSRTGGSNEQFF.

A single count supports this clone. This chain joins TRBV29-1 and TRBJ1-2, with 9 positions matching TRBD1. CDR3 size: 16 residues. CDR1 and CDR2 (germline): SQVTM, ANQGSEA. With 5 bases clipped from V and 1 base from J, the junction kept 11 bases outside the gene matches. CDR3 region: CSVRHRDRVYNYGYTF. The CDR3 coding sequence is TGCAGCGTTCGCCACCGGGACAGGGTATATAACTATGGCTACACCTTC.

This sequence joins TRBV6-5 and TRBJ1-1; 7 bases match TRBD1. From germline, CDR1 is MNHEY and CDR2 SVGAGI. V lost 6 bases and J lost 3; bases outside the gene matches: 4. The CDR3 loop spans 13 amino acids. The CDR3 is CASRVQGDTEAFF. CDR3 DNA: TGTGCCAGCAGGGTTCAGGGGGACACTGAAGCTTTCTTT.

The V gene is TRBV4-1, the J gene TRBJ2-7; 14 positions agree with TRBD2. The germline gives CDR1 MGHRA, CDR2 YSYEKL. The V segment lost 3 bases and the J segment 5 bases; nucleotides outside the gene matches: 12. The CDR3 has 18 residues. The CDR3 coding sequence is TGCGCCAGCAGCCACCCCGAGGGACTAGCGGGAGCGGGCGACGAGCAGTACTTC. Protein product: CASSHPEGLAGAGDEQYF.